Following are 25 T cell receptor beta chains from one sample sequenced in a study of response to subunit inactivated influenza vaccine. TCRdb itself ran the RT-PCR reads through MiXCR, one entry per CDR3 protein. Among more than 450,000 distinct CDR3 sequences, around 8% were seen once, and the ten largest hold over 10%. Sequencing used PBMCs from blood, obtained 23 to 25 months after vaccination. These TCRs come from a man aged 50 to 69 who received an inactivated influenza vaccine.

In its sample, this clonotype was seen many times. The J gene is TRBJ2-1, the V gene TRBV19; 9 bases agree with TRBD2. J gave up 4 bases and V 3 bases, and 13 bases lay outside the gene matches. CDR1 is LNHDA and CDR2 is SQIVND in the germline V gene (reference sequence). The CDR3 contains 18 residues. The CDR3 spells CASSIWRGGGRAYNEQFF. Here the CDR3 DNA reads TGTGCCAGTAGTATTTGGCGTGGCGGCGGGAGGGCATACAATGAGCAGTTCTTC.

This clonotype was recorded at least ten times. The rearrangement joins TRBV28 to TRBJ1-1; D is uncertain. V shed 6 bases and J shed 5 bases, with 16 bases lying between them. This CDR3 has 14 residues. Germline CDR1 reads MDHEN; CDR2 reads SYDVKM. The CDR3 nucleotides read TGTGCCAGCAGGAGACACAGATCGGGAACTGAAGCTTTCTTT. Amino acid sequence: CASRRHRSGTEAFF.

This clonotype came up many times. The V and J genes are TRBV21-1 and TRBJ1-2; the D call in the table, TRBD1, was not verified against the DNA. TRBV21-1 is noted as a pseudogene. There are 17 residues in the CDR3. CDR3 DNA: TGTGCCAGCAGCAAAGACGGGACAGGGGGCGATATCGACGGCTACACCTTC. Its translation: CASSKDGTGGDIDGYTF.

The count of this clonotype is one. The chain employs TRBV5-1 and TRBJ2-3; D perhaps matches TRBD1 (6 bases). This CDR3 comprises 14 residues. Germline-derived CDR1 and CDR2 are SGHRS and YFSETQ. The ends were cut back, 2 bases at V and 2 bases at J, with 9 bases in the middle. DNA of the CDR3: TGCGCCAGCAGCTTCGGACAGAACACAGATACGCAGTATTTT. It codes for CASSFGQNTDTQYF. Drawing the rest from reference TRBV5-1 and TRBJ2-3, the complete variable domain is KAGVTQTPRYLIKTRGQQVTLSCSPISGHRSVSWYQQTPGQGLQFLFEYFSETQRNKGNFPGRFSGRQFSNSRSEMNVSTLELGDSALYLCASSFGQNTDTQYFGPGTRLTVL.

There are a few counts of this clonotype. The chain couples TRBV4-2 to TRBJ2-3; TRBD1 matches at 7 bases. V dropped 3 bases and J dropped 0; count of bases not matched to a gene: 9. Germline values: CDR1 LGHNA, CDR2 YNFKEQ. The CDR3 runs to 17 residues. The CDR3 reads CASSHWGQKASTDTQYF. Written as DNA, the CDR3 is TGTGCCAGCAGCCATTGGGGACAGAAAGCTAGCACAGATACGCAGTATTTT.

This clonotype turned up a few times. V is TRBV6-1 and J is TRBJ2-3; D perhaps matches TRBD1 (5 bases). Germline CDR1 and CDR2: MNHNS and SASEGT. V lost 4 bases to trimming and J lost 4 bases, with 15 bases between them. This CDR3 contains 15 residues. CDR3 amino acids: CASSALRGNADTQYF. CDR3 coding DNA: TGTGCCAGCAGTGCCCTAAGGGGTAACGCAGATACGCAGTATTTT.

This clonotype has a count of ten or more. The chain couples TRBV10-3 to TRBJ2-2; maybe TRBD1 (6 bases). V lost 11 bases and J 0 bases, leaving 16 bases between the germline ends. CDR3 size: 15 residues. CDR1 and CDR2 from the germline V gene are ENHRY and SYGVKD. CDR3 in DNA: TGTGCCGCCAATTCCGACAGGACGAACACCGGGGAGCTGTTTTTT. It codes for CAANSDRTNTGELFF.

The chain employs TRBV7-2 and TRBJ2-2; 13 nucleotides align to TRBD2. Germline trimming cut 4 bases from V and 7 bases from J; bases unmatched to any gene: 21. This CDR3 has 21 amino acids. Germline V CDR1 and CDR2: SGHTA, FQGNSA. The CDR3: CASSSQPSSWTSGSRHGELFF. Here the CDR3 DNA reads TGTGCCAGCAGCTCTCAGCCATCAAGCTGGACTAGCGGGAGCCGTCACGGGGAGCTGTTTTTT.

Comments on this clonotype: It may be a read error: a sequence one base away is much more abundant. V usage is TRBV6-6 and J usage is TRBJ2-2; D gene unclear. Trimming removed 2 bases at V and 3 bases at J, with 1 base between. This CDR3 has 12 residues. Germline lookup yields CDR1 MNHNY and CDR2 SVGAGI (reference sequence). The chain's CDR3 is CASSYHTGELFF. The CDR3, as DNA: TGTGCCAGCAGTTACCACACCGGGGAGCTGTTTTTT.

This clonotype was seen only a few times. V usage is TRBV19 and J usage is TRBJ1-5; 9 bases map to TRBD1. Trimming cost V 3 bases and J 7 bases; bases outside gene matches: 16. Germline V gene lookup returns CDR1 LNHDA and CDR2 SQIVND (reference sequence). The CDR3 extends over 18 amino acids. The CDR3: CASSISGTGKRGGQPQHF. CDR3 sequence (DNA): TGTGCCAGTAGTATCTCCGGGACAGGGAAACGGGGAGGACAGCCCCAGCATTTT.

The rearrangement uses TRBV3-1 and TRBJ2-7; TRBD1 agrees at 7 bases. This CDR3 contains 14 residues. V dropped 1 base and J dropped 1; count of bases not matched to a gene: 1. CDR1 is LGHDT and CDR2 is YNNKEL in the germline V gene (reference sequence). The CDR3 is CASSQAGQSYEQYF. The CDR3 region has the DNA TGTGCCAGCAGCCAAGCGGGACAGTCCTACGAGCAGTACTTC.

This sequence joins TRBV29-1 and TRBJ1-3; 7 bases line up with TRBD1. With 3 bases clipped from V and 0 bases from J, the junction kept 5 bases outside the gene matches. This CDR3 contains 15 residues. Germline CDR1 reads SQVTM; CDR2 reads ANQGSEA. CDR3 sequence (DNA): TGCAGCGTTGAGCGGGACAGCAACTCTGGAAACACCATATATTTT. Translated: CSVERDSNSGNTIYF.

This clonotype was counted ten times or more. The J gene is TRBJ2-7, the V gene TRBV5-1; D is unclear. This CDR3 is built from 14 residues. With 0 bases removed from V and 3 bases from J, the gap between germline ends came to 10 bases. Germline V gives CDR1 SGHRS, CDR2 YFSETQ. The CDR3 loop reads CASSLGPTGYEQYF. Written as DNA, the CDR3 is TGCGCCAGCAGCTTGGGACCCACTGGCTACGAGCAGTACTTC.

CDR3 residues: CASTDSRRGYTF. The CDR3 DNA reads TGTGCCAGCACCGATAGCCGCCGTGGCTACACCTTC. The chain links TRBV12-3 or TRBV12-4 to TRBJ1-2; D gene ambiguous. The CDR3 is made up of 12 amino acids. With 7 bases removed from V and 7 bases from J, the gap between germline ends came to 13 bases.

This clonotype was counted at least ten times. The chain recombines TRBV12-3 or TRBV12-4 with TRBJ2-3, with a weak D call TRBD1 (7 bases). Trimming took off 3 bases at V and 1 base at J, with 14 bases between the two ends. The CDR3 has 16 residues. The CDR3 protein is CASSFGGGGGTDTQYF. The CDR3 DNA is TGTGCCAGCAGTTTCGGAGGGGGCGGAGGCACAGATACGCAGTATTTT.

In regard to this clonotype: One end of the junction fails to match germline, which may point to a read error. This chain connects TRBV7-8 to TRBJ1-4; D remains ambiguous. CDR1 is SGHVS, CDR2 FQNEAQ, per germline. CDR3 length: 15 amino acids. Here the CDR3 DNA reads TGTGCCAGCAGCTTAGCTTCGAGAACTAATGAAAAACTGATTTTT. It encodes CASSLASRTNEKLIF.

There are many counts of this clonotype. The CDR3 here is CASSFDRTPNTGELFF. CDR3 coding DNA: TGTGCCAGCAGTTTCGATAGGACGCCGAACACCGGGGAGCTGTTTTTT. V usage is TRBV27 and J usage is TRBJ2-2; D is uncertain. The CDR3 loop spans 16 amino acids. Trimming cost V 3 bases and J 0 bases, with 11 bases left between them. Germline values: CDR1 MNHEY, CDR2 SMNVEV (reference sequence).

This clonotype was detected many times. This chain connects TRBV3-1 to TRBJ1-2; the D gene is possibly TRBD1 (6 bases). There are 14 residues in the CDR3. The germline V gene encodes CDR1 LGHDT and CDR2 YNNKEL (reference sequence). With 4 bases removed from V and 7 bases from J, the gap between germline ends came to 16 bases. DNA for the CDR3: TGTGCCAGCAGCCCGCGGGACATTCCCTTTGGCTACACCTTC. Protein product: CASSPRDIPFGYTF.

This clonotype has only a few counts. The genes are TRBV15 and TRBJ2-3; a weak D match, TRBD2 (5 bases). The germline V gene has CDR1 LNHNV and CDR2 YYDKDF (reference sequence). The CDR3 totals 17 residues. The V and J ends lost 0 bases and 3 bases respectively, with 16 bases between them. CDR3 coding DNA: TGTGCCACCAGCAGAGATTGGCCCCAAACTAGAACAGATACGCAGTATTTT. This sequence encodes CATSRDWPQTRTDTQYF.

This clonotype was detected many times. The chain is built from TRBV28 and TRBJ2-7; no definite D call. In germline, CDR1 is MDHEN, CDR2 SYDVKM. CDR3 length: 12 amino acids. Trimming removed 1 base from V and 7 bases from J, with 8 bases in between. Written as DNA, the CDR3 is TGTGCCAGCAGTTTATTTGGGTTGGAGCAGTACTTC. It specifies CASSLFGLEQYF.

This clonotype was detected a few times. CDR3 protein: CASSLAGSGGNQPQHF. CDR3 nucleotide sequence: TGTGCCAGCAGTTTAGCTGGTTCGGGGGGCAATCAGCCCCAGCATTTT. The chain is built from TRBV12-3 or TRBV12-4 and TRBJ1-5, with a tentative D call TRBD1 (5 bases). V was trimmed by 0 bases and J by 2 bases, leaving 11 bases between them. The CDR3 covers 16 residues.

The chain recombines TRBV20-1 with TRBJ2-5; a possible D gene is TRBD2 (6 bases). CDR3 length equals 15 residues. V was shortened by 1 base and J by 2 bases, with 14 bases between the two germline ends. Per the germline V gene, CDR1 is DFQATT and CDR2 is SNEGSKA (reference sequence). The CDR3 reads CSARVGAGKQETQYF. In DNA, the CDR3 is TGCAGTGCTAGAGTAGGGGCGGGGAAGCAAGAGACCCAGTACTTC.

This clonotype was detected many times. The chain has TRBV27 and TRBJ2-1; D uncertain. The CDR3 contains 13 residues. Deletions cut 5 bases from V and 10 bases from J, with 15 bases between. From germline, CDR1 is MNHEY and CDR2 SMNVEV (reference sequence). Here the CDR3 reads CASSTGSLAEQFF. The CDR3 DNA follows: TGTGCCAGCAGTACCGGATCACTGGCGGAGCAGTTCTTC.

The CDR3 DNA is TGTGCCAGCCGGGACAGGGCGGATCAGCCCCAGCATTTT. As protein: CASRDRADQPQHF. The chain recombines TRBV6-2 or TRBV6-3 with TRBJ1-5; TRBD1 matches 9 bases. The junction had 4 bases not matched to a gene; V was cut back by 8 bases and J by 5 bases. The CDR3 contains 13 residues. Germline lookup yields CDR1 MNHEY and CDR2 SVGEGT.

CDR3 nucleotide sequence: TGTGCCAGCAGCCTTCTATCCGGACTAGCGGACCCAACCCGGAAAAACAATGAGCAGTTCTTC. Protein product: CASSLLSGLADPTRKNNEQFF. The chain uses TRBV3-1 and TRBJ2-1; 10 nucleotides line up with TRBD2. J was trimmed by 5 bases and V by 4 bases; bases with no gene match: 23. Germline assignment: CDR1 LGHDT and CDR2 YNNKEL (reference sequence). This CDR3 is built from 21 residues.